Sequencing of this TCR beta chain was carried out in a study of blood T cell repertoires in COVID-19. J lost 5 bases, V lost 0 bases, and 6 bases had no gene match. The CDR3 sequence is 14 residues long. The germline V gene encodes CDR1 GTSNPN and CDR2 SVGIG (reference sequence). Some clones are missing from TCRdb's copy, which holds only in-frame ones; the method was immunoSEQ multiplex PCR. The sample lists approximately 230,000 clones, around nine tenths seen once, with under 5% in the top ten. Recruitment covered fewer than 25 US areas and drew participants whose ages spanned about 18 to 90 years.

The specimen was PBMCs or T cells enriched from blood (not recorded which). This TCR derives from a woman younger than 45 who had recovered from COVID-19. The genes are TRBV30 and TRBJ2-5; 7 nucleotides align to TRBD2. CDR3 protein: CAWSVIGREETQYF. Here the CDR3 DNA reads TGTGCCTGGAGTGTGATTGGGCGGGAGGAGACCCAGTACTTC.